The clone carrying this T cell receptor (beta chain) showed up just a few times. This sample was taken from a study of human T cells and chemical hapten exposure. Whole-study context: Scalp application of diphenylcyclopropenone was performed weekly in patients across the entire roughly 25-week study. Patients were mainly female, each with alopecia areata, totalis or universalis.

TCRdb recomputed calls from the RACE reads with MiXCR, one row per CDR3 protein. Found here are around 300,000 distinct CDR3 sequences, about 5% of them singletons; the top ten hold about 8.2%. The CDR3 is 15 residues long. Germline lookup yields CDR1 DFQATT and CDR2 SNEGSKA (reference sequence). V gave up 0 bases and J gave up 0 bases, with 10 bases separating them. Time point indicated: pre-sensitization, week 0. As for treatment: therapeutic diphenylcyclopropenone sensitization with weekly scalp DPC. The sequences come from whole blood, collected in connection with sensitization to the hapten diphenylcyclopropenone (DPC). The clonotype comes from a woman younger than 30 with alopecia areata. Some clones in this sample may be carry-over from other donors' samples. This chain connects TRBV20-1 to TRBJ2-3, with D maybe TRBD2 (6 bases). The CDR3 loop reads CSARDGLKSTDTQYF. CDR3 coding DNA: TGCAGTGCTAGAGACGGACTAAAGAGCACAGATACGCAGTATTTT.